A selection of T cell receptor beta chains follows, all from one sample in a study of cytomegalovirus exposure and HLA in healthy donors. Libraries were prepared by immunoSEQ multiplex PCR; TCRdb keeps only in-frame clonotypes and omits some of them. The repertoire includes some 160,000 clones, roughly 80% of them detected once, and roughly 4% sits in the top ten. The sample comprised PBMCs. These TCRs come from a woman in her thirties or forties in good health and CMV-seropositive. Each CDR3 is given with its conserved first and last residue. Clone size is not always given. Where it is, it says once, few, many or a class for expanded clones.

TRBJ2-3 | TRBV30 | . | CAWQLAGVFDTQYF
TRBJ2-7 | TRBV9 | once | CASSVAYGGYEQYF
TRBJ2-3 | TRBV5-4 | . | CASSMDYRNLDTQYF
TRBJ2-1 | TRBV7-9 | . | CASSLGRASGRADEQFF
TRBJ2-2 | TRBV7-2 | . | CASSLGPTGLTGELFF
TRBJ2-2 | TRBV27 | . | CASSLRLLAEGDTGELFF
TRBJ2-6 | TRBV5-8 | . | CASSAGTTLSGANVLTF
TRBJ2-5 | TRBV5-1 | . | CASSSKETQYF
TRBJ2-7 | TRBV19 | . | CASAADSYEQYF
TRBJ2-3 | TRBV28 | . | CASGETSFADTQYF
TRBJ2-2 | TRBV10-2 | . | CASSQSGGGLAGELFF
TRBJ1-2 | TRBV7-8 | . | CASSFRDRTYGYTF
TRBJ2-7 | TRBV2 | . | CASSVVRSEQYF
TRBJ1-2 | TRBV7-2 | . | CASSFQGTKANYGYTF
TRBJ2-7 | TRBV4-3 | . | CASSQDRQGTYEQYF
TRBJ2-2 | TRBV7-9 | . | CASSSGLAGNTGELFF
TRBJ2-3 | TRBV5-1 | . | CASTPGTGPTDTQYF
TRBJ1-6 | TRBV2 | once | CASTQGQGTLHF
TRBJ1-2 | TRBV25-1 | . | CASSDQGDYGYTF
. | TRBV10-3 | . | CAISRDYNYEQYF
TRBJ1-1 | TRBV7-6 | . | CASSPRGGGRNTEAFF
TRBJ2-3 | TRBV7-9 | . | CASRQTPASGSFGTDTQYF
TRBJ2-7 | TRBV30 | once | CAWSVNRYLYEQYF
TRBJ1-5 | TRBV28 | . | CASSLGGAGNQPQHF
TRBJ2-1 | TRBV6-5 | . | CASSYPQGGVVNEQFF
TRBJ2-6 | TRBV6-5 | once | CASSYYRGLGANVLTF
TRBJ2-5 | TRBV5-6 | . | CASSQPGQGQETQYF
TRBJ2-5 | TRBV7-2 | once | CASSLGGQPQYF
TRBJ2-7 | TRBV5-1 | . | CASSLGRGSEQYF
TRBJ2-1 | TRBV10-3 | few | CAITASGSLDNEQFF
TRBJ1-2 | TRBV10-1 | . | CASSGTVRDGYTF
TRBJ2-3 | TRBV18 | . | CASSSGWSARGDTQYF
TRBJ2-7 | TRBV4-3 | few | CASSQDVGASDYEQYF
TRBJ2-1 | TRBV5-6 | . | CASILVGGSRDEQFF
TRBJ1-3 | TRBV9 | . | CASSAGGHSGNTIYF
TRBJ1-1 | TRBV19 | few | CASSMGRSEAFF
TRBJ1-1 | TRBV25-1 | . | CASSRTGVNTEAFF